This TCR beta chain was profiled in a study of T cells in localized non-small cell lung cancer. Profiled with immunoSEQ multiplex PCR; TCRdb holds only in-frame clones, not every one. The data show 3,400 or so clones, with 20% seen just once and less than 9.5% held by the top ten. The CDR3 loop spans 14 amino acids. Germline trimming cut 7 bases from V and 5 bases from J; bases unmatched to any gene: 9. Germline V gene sequence: CDR1 MNHGY, CDR2 SAAAGT. This TCR was recovered from a woman aged 40-70 years with stage III squamous cell lung carcinoma. The gene calls are TRBV6-8 and TRBJ2-5, with 8 nucleotides matching TRBD2. The material was lung tumor tissue, obtained before any cancer treatment. The CDR3 reads CASNGIAGMETQYF. The DNA for the CDR3 is TGTGCCAGCAATGGAATAGCGGGAATGGAGACCCAGTACTTC.